This section outlines one T cell receptor (beta chain) sequence together with its context. Its matching antigen is unknown. This sample was included in a study of T cell repertoires in cytomegalovirus infection. Study information: CMV infection and matching HLA type were both indicated by public TCR beta signatures. Notes on the study in general: It was HLA-C-restricted CMV-specific TCR beta clonotypes that dominated the response ex vivo.

MiXCR, applied by TCRdb to the reads, yields one record per CDR3 protein. The data show approximately 700,000 distinct CDR3 sequences, 35% to 40% seen once. Material: PBMCs. The source of this sequence is a human donor in good health (CMV status not recorded). Some clones in this sample may be carry-over from other donors' samples.

The CDR3 DNA sequence: TGTGCCAGCAGAAAGGGCCTCAACTATGGCTACACCTTC. Translation: CASRKGLNYGYTF. V gene TRBV28 combines with J gene TRBJ1-2; D not resolved. CDR3 size: 13 residues. The V gene lost 6 bases and the J gene lost 2 bases, with 10 bases spanning the gap. Germline lookup yields CDR1 MDHEN and CDR2 SYDVKM.